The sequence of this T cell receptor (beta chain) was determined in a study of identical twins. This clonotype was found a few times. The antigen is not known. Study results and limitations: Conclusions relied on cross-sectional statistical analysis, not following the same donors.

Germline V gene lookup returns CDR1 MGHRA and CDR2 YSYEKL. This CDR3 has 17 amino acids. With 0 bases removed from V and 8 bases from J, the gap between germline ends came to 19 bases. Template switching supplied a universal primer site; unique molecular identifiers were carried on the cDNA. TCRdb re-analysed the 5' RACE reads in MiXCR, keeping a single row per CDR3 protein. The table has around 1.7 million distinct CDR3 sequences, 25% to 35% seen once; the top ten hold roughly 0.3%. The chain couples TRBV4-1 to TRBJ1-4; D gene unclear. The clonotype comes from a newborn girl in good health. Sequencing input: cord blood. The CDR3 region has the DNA TGCGCCAGCAGCCAAGATAAGGTCTTCCGCCCTGGGGAAAAACTGTTTTTT. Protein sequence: CASSQDKVFRPGEKLFF.